This record looks at one T cell receptor (beta chain) sequence and its context. Per the original methods: It was from reference gene primer amplification that nucleated cell counts were estimated. Generated by immunoSEQ multiplex PCR, the TCRdb table keeps only in-frame clones and is missing some. The V and J calls and the clone size are those of that table, but D and trimming were determined from the DNA. The sample consists of just over 300,000 clones, roughly 90% of them appearing once. The CDR3 spans 15 residues. Germline CDR1 KGHDR, CDR2 SFDVKD. V shed 4 bases and J 5 bases; nucleotides not matched to a gene: 9. This sample was included in a study of blood T cell repertoires in COVID-19. Across the study: Sources were T cells, B-cell-depleted T cells, or PBMCs; the material itself was cDNA or gDNA.

Followed over time, Seattle patients had been enrolled while infection was active. The sample consisted of peripheral blood. The rearrangement joins TRBV24-1 to TRBJ1-2; 7 bases are shared with TRBD1. The clonotype originates from a woman under 40 with COVID-19, enrolled during active disease. The CDR3 is CATSDPRQGGYGYTF. The DNA of the CDR3 is TGTGCCACCAGTGACCCCCGACAGGGTGGATATGGCTACACCTTC.